This T cell receptor beta chain was recorded in a study of CD8+ T cells in alopecia areata. Study-level information: Severity in treated patients was scored by percentage of scalp area affected.

RNA extraction and reverse transcription yielded cDNA as sequencing template. TCRdb's copy holds only in-frame clones and misses some; the assay was immunoSEQ multiplex PCR. The table lists about 210,000 clones, roughly two fifths of them singletons. Germline lookup yields CDR1 GTSNPN and CDR2 SVGIG (reference sequence). V gave up 0 bases and J gave up 6 bases, with 12 bases separating them. The CDR3 runs to 14 residues. Broader study findings: Tofacitinib significantly decreased scalp clonality and expanded CD8+ clones among top 100.

Concerning this clone itself: Its target is not known.

Documented treatment: oral pan-JAK inhibitor, 5-10 mg twice daily. The specimen comprised CD4+ T cells sorted from blood, sampled at roughly week 30, from a patient treated with tofacitinib. The origin of this receptor is a human donor with alopecia areata. The J gene is TRBJ1-5, the V gene TRBV30; D is possibly TRBD1 (6 bases). The CDR3 DNA reads TGTGCCTGGAGTGTACGAGGGGGGACTCAGCCCCAGCATTTT. This sequence encodes CAWSVRGGTQPQHF.